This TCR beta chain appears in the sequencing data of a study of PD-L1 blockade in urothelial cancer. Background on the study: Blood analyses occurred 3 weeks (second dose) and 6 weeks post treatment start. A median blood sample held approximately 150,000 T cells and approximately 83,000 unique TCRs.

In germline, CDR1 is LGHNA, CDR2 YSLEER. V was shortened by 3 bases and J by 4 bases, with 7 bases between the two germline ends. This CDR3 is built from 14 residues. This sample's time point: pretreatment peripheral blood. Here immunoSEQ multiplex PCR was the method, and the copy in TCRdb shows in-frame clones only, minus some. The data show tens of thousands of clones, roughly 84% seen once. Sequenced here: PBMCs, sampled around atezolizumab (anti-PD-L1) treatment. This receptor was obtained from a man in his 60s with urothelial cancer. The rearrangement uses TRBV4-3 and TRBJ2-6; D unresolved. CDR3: CASSQSSGANVLTF. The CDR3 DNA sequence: TGCGCCAGCAGCCAGTCATCCGGGGCCAACGTCCTGACTTTC.